This entry is about one T cell receptor beta chain. This sample is part of a study of T-cell memory formation after mild COVID-19. MiXCR, applied by TCRdb to the 5' RACE reads, yields one record per CDR3 protein. The sample comprises a few hundred thousand distinct CDR3 sequences, 20% to 25% of which are singletons, and approximately 22% rests with the top ten. Germline V gene sequence: CDR1 SGDLS, CDR2 YYNGEE. This CDR3 has 14 amino acids. V shed 6 bases, J shed 4 bases, and the junction held 9 bases outside the gene matches. The receptor was isolated from a man aged 18 to 29 who had mild COVID-19 (a few samples of this study predate the infection). Cell type and time point are not known. V gene TRBV9 combines with J gene TRBJ1-1; the match to TRBD1 covers 7 bases. The source material was PBMCs or a T cell subset sorted from them (not recorded which). CDR3 DNA: TGTGCCAGCACGAGGGGGGGGGACAGCACTGAAGCTTTCTTT. It yields the protein CASTRGGDSTEAFF.